The source of this T cell receptor (beta chain) is a study of T-cell memory formation after mild COVID-19. Study as a whole: Each donor largely had its own TCR clusters.

The V gene lost 1 base and the J gene lost 2 bases, with 15 bases spanning the gap. Germline CDR1 DFQATT, CDR2 SNEGSKA (reference sequence). The CDR3 loop spans 16 amino acids. TCRdb reanalysed the 5' RACE reads using MiXCR and keeps one entry per CDR3 protein. Of more than 300,000 distinct CDR3 sequences listed, 20% to 25% were seen once; the top ten hold 21%. V is TRBV20-1 and J is TRBJ2-1; D gene ambiguous. Sequencing was carried out using PBMCs or a T cell subset sorted from them (not recorded which). This receptor was taken from a young man who had mild COVID-19 (a few samples of this study predate the infection). Cell type and time point are not known. The DNA of the CDR3 is TGCAGTGCTAGAGCCACCAGGACGAACACCTACAATGAGCAGTTCTTC. Amino acids: CSARATRTNTYNEQFF.